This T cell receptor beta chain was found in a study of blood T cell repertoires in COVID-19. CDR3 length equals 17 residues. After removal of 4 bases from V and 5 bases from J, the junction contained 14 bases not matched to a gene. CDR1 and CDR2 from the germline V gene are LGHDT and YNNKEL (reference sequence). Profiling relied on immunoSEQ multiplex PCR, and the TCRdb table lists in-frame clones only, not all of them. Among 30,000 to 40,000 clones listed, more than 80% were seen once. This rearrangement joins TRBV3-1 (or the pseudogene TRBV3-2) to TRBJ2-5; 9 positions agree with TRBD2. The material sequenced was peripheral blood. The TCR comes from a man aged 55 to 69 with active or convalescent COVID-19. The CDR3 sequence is CASSRGLAGGLGETQYF. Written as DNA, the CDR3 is TGTGCCAGCAGCCGGGGGCTTGCGGGGGGGCTTGGGGAGACCCAGTACTTC.